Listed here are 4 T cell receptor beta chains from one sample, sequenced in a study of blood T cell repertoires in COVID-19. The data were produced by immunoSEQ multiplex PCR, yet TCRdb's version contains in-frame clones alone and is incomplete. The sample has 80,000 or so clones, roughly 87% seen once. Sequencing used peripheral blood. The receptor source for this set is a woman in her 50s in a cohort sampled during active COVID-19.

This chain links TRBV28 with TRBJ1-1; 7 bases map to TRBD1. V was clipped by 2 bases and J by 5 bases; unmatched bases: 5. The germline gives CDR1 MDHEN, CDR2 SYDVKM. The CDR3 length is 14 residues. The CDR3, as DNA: TGTGCCAGCAGTTTAGAGGGGGCTTGGACTGAAGCTTTCTTT. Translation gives CASSLEGAWTEAFF.

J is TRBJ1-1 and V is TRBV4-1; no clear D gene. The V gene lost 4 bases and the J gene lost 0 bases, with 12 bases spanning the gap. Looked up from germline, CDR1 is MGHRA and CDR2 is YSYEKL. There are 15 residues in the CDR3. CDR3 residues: CASSPPPGVNTEAFF. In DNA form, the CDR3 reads TGCGCCAGCAGCCCACCCCCTGGAGTGAACACTGAAGCTTTCTTT.

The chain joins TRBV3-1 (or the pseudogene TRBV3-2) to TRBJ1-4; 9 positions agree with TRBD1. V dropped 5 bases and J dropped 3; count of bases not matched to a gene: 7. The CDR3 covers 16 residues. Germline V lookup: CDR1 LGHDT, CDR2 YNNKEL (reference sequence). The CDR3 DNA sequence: TGTGCCAGCAGCGGGCTACAGGGGGCGCCTAATGAAAAACTGTTTTTT. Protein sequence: CASSGLQGAPNEKLFF.

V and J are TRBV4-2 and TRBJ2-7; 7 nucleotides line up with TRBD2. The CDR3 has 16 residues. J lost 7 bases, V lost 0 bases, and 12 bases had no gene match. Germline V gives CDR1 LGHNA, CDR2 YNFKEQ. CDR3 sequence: CASSQDLATSFPEQYF. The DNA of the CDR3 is TGTGCCAGCAGCCAAGATCTTGCGACTAGCTTCCCGGAGCAGTACTTC.